This T cell receptor beta chain was profiled in a study of T cell repertoires in cytomegalovirus infection (dated by TCRdb to the late 2010s). A note on the overall study: Recently identified HLA-C-restricted CMV epitopes, whose presentation resists viral immunomodulation, were targeted by peptide stimulations together with well-studied HLA-B-restricted epitopes. Donor HLA type was relevant to the analysis, because carriage of CMV infection together with the matching HLA type was indicated by public TCR beta signatures.

The CDR3, cysteine through phenylalanine, is 16 amino acids long. CDR3 DNA is the only sequence kept; it has 48 bases, read in frame from the first base. Germline trimming: 5 bases from V, 2 bases from J; junction bases outside gene matches: 10. For CDR1 and CDR2, the germline V gene lists SGHVS and FQNEAQ. Results and caveats for the whole study, not just this receptor: Cumulative frequency of public TCR beta family members discriminated carriers of CMV infection plus the relevant HLA type in this cohort and an independent roughly 350-donor cohort. The ex vivo response was dominated by HLA-C-restricted CMV-specific TCR beta clonotypes, which also provided the single most frequent clonotype in two of eight donors.

The treatment or condition label here, explained by the study, means: in vitro stimulation with specific CMV peptide epitopes to enrich CMV-specific T cells. Regarding this clonotype: Its antigen target is currently unknown. One base away there is no much larger clone; base qualities are not given.

Sequenced on an Illumina HiSeq 1500. The public reads were reprocessed in TCRdb via fastp at Q25 and MiXCR, keeping in-frame beta chains. One record per CDR3 amino acid sequence lists the most common genes and DNA. The table for this sample lists hundreds of thousands of distinct CDR3 sequences; roughly 46% of them were counted only once. Of the sample, 43% falls within the top ten clones. This receptor was obtained from a human donor in good health (CMV status not recorded). Some clones in this sample may be carry-over from other donors' samples. The source material was cultured PBMCs, sampled from culture after CMV antigen stimulation. The chain was built from TRBV7-8 and TRBJ2-7; a stretch of 9 junction bases matches TRBD2. The sequenced DNA is TGTGCCAGCAGCCGGCGGTGGACTAGCGAAACCTACGAGCAGTACTTC. It translates to CASSRRWTSETYEQYF.